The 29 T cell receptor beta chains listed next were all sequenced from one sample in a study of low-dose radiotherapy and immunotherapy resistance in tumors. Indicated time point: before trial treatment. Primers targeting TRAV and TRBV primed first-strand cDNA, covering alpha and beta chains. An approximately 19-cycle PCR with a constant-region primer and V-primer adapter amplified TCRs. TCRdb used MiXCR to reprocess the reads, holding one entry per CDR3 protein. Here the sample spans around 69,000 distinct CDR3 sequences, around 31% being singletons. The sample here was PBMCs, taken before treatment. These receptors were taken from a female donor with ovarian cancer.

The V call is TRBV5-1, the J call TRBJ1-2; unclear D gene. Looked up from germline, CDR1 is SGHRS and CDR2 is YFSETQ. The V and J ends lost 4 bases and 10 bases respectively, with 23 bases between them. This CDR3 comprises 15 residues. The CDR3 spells CASSRLATEEGLYTF. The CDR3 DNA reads TGCGCCAGCAGCCGCTTAGCCACAGAAGAAGGACTCTACACCTTC.

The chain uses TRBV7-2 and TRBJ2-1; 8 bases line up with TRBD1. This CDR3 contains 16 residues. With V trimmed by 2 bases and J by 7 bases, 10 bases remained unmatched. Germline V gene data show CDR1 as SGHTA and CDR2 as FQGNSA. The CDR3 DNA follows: TGTGCCAGCAGCTTACCGGAGACAGGGGTGAAAAATGAGCAGTTCTTC. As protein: CASSLPETGVKNEQFF.

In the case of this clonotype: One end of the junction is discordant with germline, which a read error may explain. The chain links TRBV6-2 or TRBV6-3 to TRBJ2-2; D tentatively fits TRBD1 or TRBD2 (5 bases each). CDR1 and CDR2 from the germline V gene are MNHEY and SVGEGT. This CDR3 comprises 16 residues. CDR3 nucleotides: TGTGACAGCAGTCCCGGGATAGGGGTGAACACCGGGGAGCTGTTTTTT. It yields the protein CDSSPGIGVNTGELFF.

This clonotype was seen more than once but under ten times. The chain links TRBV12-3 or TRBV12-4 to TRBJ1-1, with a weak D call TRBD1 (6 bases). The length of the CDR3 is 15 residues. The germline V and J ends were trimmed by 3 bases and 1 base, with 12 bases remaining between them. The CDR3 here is CASSFAGTPNTEAFF. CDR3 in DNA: TGTGCCAGCAGTTTCGCAGGGACACCGAACACTGAAGCTTTCTTT.

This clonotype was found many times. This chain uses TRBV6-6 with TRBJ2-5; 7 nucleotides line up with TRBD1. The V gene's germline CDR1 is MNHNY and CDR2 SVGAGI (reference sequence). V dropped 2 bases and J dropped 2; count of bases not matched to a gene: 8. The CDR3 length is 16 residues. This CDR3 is CASSYDFRTGQETQYF. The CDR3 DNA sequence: TGTGCCAGCAGTTACGATTTCCGGACAGGTCAAGAGACCCAGTACTTC.

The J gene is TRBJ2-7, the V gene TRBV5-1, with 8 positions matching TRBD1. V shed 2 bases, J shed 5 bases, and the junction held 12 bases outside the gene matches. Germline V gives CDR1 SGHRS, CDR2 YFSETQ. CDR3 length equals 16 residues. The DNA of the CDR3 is TGCGCCAGCAGCTTCCCGGCGACAGGGGTCCTCGACGAGCAGTACTTC. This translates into CASSFPATGVLDEQYF.

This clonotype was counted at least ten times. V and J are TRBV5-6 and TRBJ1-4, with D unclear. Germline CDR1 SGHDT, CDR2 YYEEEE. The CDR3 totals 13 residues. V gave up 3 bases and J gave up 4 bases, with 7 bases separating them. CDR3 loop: CASSYGSNEKLFF. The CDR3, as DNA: TGTGCCAGCAGCTACGGGAGTAATGAAAAACTGTTTTTT.

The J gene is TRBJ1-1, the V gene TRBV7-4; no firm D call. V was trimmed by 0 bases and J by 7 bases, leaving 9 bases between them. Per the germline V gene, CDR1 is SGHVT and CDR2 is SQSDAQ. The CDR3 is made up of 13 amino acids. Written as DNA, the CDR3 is TGTGCCAGCAGCTTAGCCGACCGGGTTGAAGCTTTCTTT. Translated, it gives CASSLADRVEAFF.

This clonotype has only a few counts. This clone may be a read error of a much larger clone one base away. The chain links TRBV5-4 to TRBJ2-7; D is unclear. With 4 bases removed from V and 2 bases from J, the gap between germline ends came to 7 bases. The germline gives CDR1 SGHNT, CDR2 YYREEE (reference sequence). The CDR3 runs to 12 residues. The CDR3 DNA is TGTGCCAGCAGCCAAGGGACCTACGAGCAGTACTTC. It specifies CASSQGTYEQYF.

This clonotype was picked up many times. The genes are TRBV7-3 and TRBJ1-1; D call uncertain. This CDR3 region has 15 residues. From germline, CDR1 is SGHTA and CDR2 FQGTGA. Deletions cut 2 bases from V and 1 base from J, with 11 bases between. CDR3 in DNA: TGTGCCAGCAGCTTAGCAGCAAAGGCGAACACTGAAGCTTTCTTT. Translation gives CASSLAAKANTEAFF.

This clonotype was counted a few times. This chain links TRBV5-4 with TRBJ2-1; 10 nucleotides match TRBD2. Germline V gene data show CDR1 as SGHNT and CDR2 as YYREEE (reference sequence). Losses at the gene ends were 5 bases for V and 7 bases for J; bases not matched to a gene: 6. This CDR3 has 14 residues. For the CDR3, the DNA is TGTGCCAGCAGGGCTAGCGGGAGCTGGAATGAGCAGTTCTTC. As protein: CASRASGSWNEQFF.

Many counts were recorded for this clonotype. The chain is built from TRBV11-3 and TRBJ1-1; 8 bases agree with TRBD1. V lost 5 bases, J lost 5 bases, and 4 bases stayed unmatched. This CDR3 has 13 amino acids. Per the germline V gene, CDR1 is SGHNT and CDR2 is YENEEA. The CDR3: CASSRRGQTEAFF. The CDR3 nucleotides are TGTGCCAGCAGCCGCAGGGGGCAAACTGAAGCTTTCTTT.

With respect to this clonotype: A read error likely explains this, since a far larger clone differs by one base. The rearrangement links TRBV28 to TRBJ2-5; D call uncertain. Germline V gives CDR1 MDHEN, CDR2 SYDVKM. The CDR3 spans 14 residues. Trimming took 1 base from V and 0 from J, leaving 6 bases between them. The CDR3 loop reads CASSLLGNQETQYF. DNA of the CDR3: TGTGCCAGCAGTTTATTGGGGAACCAAGAGACCCAGTACTTC.

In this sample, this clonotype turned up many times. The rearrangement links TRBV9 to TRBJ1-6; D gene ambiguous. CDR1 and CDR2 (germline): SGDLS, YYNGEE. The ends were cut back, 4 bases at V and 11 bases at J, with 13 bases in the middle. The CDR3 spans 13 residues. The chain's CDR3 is CASSYSWDPPLHF. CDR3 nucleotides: TGTGCCAGCAGCTACTCCTGGGATCCACCCCTCCACTTT.

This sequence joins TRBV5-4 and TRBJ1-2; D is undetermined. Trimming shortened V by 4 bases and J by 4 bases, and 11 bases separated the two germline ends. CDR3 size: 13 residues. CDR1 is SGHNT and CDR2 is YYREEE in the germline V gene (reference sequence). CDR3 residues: CASSRTETYGYTF. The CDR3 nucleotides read TGTGCCAGCAGCCGAACAGAAACCTATGGCTACACCTTC.

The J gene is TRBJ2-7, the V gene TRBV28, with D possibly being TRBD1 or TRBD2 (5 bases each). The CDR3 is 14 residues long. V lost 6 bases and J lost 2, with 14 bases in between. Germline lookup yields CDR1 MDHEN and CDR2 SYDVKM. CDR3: CASRSPGRTYEQYF. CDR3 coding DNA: TGTGCCAGCAGGTCACCGGGACGGACCTACGAGCAGTACTTC.

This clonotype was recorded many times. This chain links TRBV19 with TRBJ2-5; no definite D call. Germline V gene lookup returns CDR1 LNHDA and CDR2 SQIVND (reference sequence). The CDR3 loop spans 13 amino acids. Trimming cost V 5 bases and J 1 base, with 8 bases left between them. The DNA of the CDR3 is TGTGCCAGTAGTCGGAACCTCCAAGAGACCCAGTACTTC. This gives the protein CASSRNLQETQYF.

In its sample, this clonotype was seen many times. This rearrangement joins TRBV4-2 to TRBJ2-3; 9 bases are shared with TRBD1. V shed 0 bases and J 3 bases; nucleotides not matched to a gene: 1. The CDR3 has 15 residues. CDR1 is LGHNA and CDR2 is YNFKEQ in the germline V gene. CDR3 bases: TGTGCCAGCAGCCAAGAGGGACAGGGAACAGATACGCAGTATTTT. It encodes CASSQEGQGTDTQYF.

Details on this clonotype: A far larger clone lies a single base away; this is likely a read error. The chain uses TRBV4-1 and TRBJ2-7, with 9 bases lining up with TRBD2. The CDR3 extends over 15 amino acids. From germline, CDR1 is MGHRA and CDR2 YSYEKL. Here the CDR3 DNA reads TGTGCCAGCAGCTTGGATAGCGGGAGTATCTACCAGCAGTACTTC. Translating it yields CASSLDSGSIYQQYF.

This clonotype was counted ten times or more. The CDR3 DNA follows: TGTGCCAGCAGGACCTGGGCAGAATTATGGAACACCGGGGAGCTGTTTTTT. Its protein is CASRTWAELWNTGELFF. The chain links TRBV11-2 to TRBJ2-2, with no clear D. Between the trimmed V and J ends, which lost 6 bases and 1 base, there was a span of 18 bases. CDR1 SGHAT and CDR2 FQNNGV come from the germline V gene. The CDR3 runs 17 residues.

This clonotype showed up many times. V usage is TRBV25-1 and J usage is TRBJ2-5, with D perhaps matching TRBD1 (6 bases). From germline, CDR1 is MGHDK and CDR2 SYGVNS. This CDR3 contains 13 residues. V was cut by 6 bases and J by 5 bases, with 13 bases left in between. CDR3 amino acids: CASRVQGGETQYF. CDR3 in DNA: TGTGCCAGCAGAGTACAGGGTGGCGAGACCCAGTACTTC. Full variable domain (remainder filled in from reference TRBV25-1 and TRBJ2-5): EADIYQTPRYLVIGTGKKITLECSQTMGHDKMYWYQQDPGMELHLIHYSYGVNSTEKGDLSSESTVSRIRTEHFPLTLESARPSHTSQYLCASRVQGGETQYFGPGTRLLVL.

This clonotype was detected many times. DNA for the CDR3: TGCAGTGCTAGAGATCCCAGCTCAACTAATGAAAAACTGTTTTTT. It specifies CSARDPSSTNEKLFF. V is TRBV20-1 and J is TRBJ1-4; D remains ambiguous. The germline CDR1 and CDR2 sequences are DFQATT and SNEGSKA (reference sequence). The germline V and J ends were trimmed by 0 bases and 0 bases, with 8 bases remaining between them. The CDR3 loop spans 15 amino acids.

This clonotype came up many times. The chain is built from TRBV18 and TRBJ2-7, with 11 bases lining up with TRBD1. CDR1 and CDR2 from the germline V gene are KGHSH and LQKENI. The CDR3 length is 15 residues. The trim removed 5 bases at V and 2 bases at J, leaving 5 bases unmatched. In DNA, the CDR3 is TGTGCCAGCTCAATCGGGACAGGGGGGGCCTACGAGCAGTACTTC. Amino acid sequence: CASSIGTGGAYEQYF. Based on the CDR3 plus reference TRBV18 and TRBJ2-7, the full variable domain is NAGVMQNPRHLVRRRGQEARLRCSPMKGHSHVYWYRQLPEEGLKFMVYLQKENIIDESGMPKERFSAEFPKEGPSILRIQQVVRGDSAAYFCASSIGTGGAYEQYFGPGTRLTVT.

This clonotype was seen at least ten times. The CDR3 loop is CASTPGQGPYEQYF. For the CDR3, the DNA is TGTGCCAGCACGCCGGGACAGGGACCCTACGAGCAGTACTTC. The rearrangement links TRBV3-1 to TRBJ2-7; TRBD1 agrees at 9 bases. Trimming took 7 bases from V and 2 from J; bases not matched to a gene: 6. The length of the CDR3 is 14 residues. Germline-derived CDR1 and CDR2 are LGHDT and YNNKEL (reference sequence).

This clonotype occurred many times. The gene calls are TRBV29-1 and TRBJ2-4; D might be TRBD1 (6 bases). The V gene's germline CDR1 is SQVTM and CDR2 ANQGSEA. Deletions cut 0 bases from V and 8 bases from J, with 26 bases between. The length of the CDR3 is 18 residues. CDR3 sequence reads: CSVEDVLGWAGDPHIQYF. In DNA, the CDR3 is TGCAGCGTTGAAGATGTACTAGGGTGGGCAGGGGATCCGCACATTCAGTACTTC.

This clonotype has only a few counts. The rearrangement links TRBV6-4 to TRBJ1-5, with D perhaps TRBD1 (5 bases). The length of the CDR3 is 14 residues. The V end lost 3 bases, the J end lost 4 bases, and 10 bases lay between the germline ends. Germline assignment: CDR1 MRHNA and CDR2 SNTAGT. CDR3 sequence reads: CASSDQGGNQPQHF. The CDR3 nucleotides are TGTGCCAGCAGTGATCAGGGCGGGAATCAGCCCCAGCATTTT.

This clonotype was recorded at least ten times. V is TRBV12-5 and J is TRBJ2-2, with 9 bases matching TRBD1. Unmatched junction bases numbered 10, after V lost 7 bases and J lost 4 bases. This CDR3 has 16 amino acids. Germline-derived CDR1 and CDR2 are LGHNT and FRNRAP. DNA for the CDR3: TGTGCTAGTGCCCAATTACAGGGGGCTTTCACCGGGGAGCTGTTTTTT. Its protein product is CASAQLQGAFTGELFF.

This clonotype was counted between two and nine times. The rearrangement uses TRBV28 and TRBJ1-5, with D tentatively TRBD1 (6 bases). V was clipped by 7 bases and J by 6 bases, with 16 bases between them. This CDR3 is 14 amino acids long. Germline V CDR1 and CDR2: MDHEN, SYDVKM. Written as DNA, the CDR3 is TGTGCCAGCACCCTTGGAGGGGGGCGTCAGCCCCAGCATTTT. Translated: CASTLGGGRQPQHF.

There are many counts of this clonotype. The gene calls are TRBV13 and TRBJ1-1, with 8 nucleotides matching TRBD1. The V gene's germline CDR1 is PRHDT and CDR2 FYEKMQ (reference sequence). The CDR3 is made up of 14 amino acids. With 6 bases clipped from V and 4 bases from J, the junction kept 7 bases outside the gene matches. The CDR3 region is CASSGQGIGTEAFF. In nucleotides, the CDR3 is TGTGCCAGCAGTGGACAGGGTATTGGCACTGAAGCTTTCTTT.